A single sample is the source of the 8 T cell receptor beta chains below, sequenced in a study of TIL therapy for anti-PD-1-resistant metastatic lung cancer. This was the immunoSEQ v3 assay. Sequencing was performed with immunoSEQ multiplex PCR; in TCRdb, only in-frame clones are kept and a portion is missing. The sample records 50,000 to 65,000 clones, approximately 75% being singletons. Described time point: pre-treatment sample, taken before nivolumab and TIL therapy. The input for sequencing was blood, taken at baseline. Receptors were obtained from a person between 25 and 80 years old with non-small cell lung cancer.

The rearrangement links TRBV6-5 to TRBJ2-1; 10 nucleotides align to TRBD1. CDR1 and CDR2 from the germline V gene are MNHEY and SVGAGI. The CDR3 has 16 residues. Germline trimming cut 4 bases from V and 6 bases from J; bases unmatched to any gene: 9. CDR3 residues: CASSLTGGRASNEQFF. CDR3 sequence (DNA): TGTGCCAGCAGTTTGACAGGGGGCCGAGCCTCCAATGAGCAGTTCTTC.

The rearrangement uses TRBV6-2 or TRBV6-3 and TRBJ2-3; D unclear. Germline V gives CDR1 MNHEY, CDR2 SVGEGT. The V end lost 3 bases, the J end lost 6 bases, and 10 bases lay between the germline ends. The CDR3 has 13 amino acids. As DNA, the CDR3 is TGTGCCAGCAGTTATACCCGCGTCGATACGCAGTATTTT. Its protein product is CASSYTRVDTQYF.

The chain couples TRBV6-5 to TRBJ2-7; no definite D call. The V end lost 0 bases, the J end lost 3 bases, and 15 bases lay between the germline ends. Per germline, CDR1 MNHEY and CDR2 SVGAGI. The CDR3 is made up of 16 amino acids. The CDR3 loop reads CASSYSEVSRGYEQYF. For the CDR3, the DNA is TGTGCCAGCAGTTACTCTGAGGTCTCTAGAGGCTACGAGCAGTACTTC.

This chain uses TRBV5-1 with TRBJ1-2; D perhaps matches TRBD1 (5 bases). This CDR3 contains 16 residues. V lost 0 bases, J lost 5 bases, and 17 bases lay in between. Looked up from germline, CDR1 is SGHRS and CDR2 is YFSETQ. CDR3 sequence: CASSLGQGSGFYGYTF. Written as DNA, the CDR3 is TGCGCCAGCAGCTTGGGGCAGGGATCCGGATTTTATGGCTACACCTTC.

There are a few counts of this clone. This rearrangement joins TRBV7-9 to TRBJ1-4, with D unresolved. The V end was cut by 2 bases, the J end by 7 bases, with 5 bases between. CDR1 and CDR2 (germline): SEHNR, FQNEAQ (reference sequence). CDR3 length: 12 amino acids. CDR3 sequence: CASSLYGEKLFF. The CDR3 coding sequence is TGTGCCAGCAGCTTATATGGTGAAAAACTGTTTTTT.

The V call is TRBV6-5, the J call TRBJ2-1, with D unclear. Between the trimmed V and J ends, which lost 10 bases and 10 bases, there was a span of 17 bases. Per germline, CDR1 MNHEY and CDR2 SVGAGI. The CDR3 loop spans 12 amino acids. CDR3 region: CATRLWPGEQFF. CDR3 nucleotide sequence: TGTGCCACCCGGCTTTGGCCCGGGGAGCAGTTCTTC.

The V and J genes are TRBV2 and TRBJ1-6, with 8 bases aligning to TRBD1. Germline V lookup: CDR1 SNHLY, CDR2 FYNNEI. The CDR3 sequence is 14 residues long. V was pared by 1 base and J by 14 bases, with 7 bases of the junction left unmatched. CDR3 in DNA: TGTGCCAGCAGTGAAGGACAGGGGAACTGGGCCCTCCACTTT. It codes for CASSEGQGNWALHF. The full variable domain, completed using reference TRBV2 and TRBJ1-6, is EPEVTQTPSHQVTQMGQEVILRCVPISNHLYFYWYRQILGQKVEFLVSFYNNEISEKSEIFDDQFSVERPDGSNFTLKIRSTKLEDSAMYFCASSEGQGNWALHFGNGTRLTVT.

This chain connects TRBV28 to TRBJ1-6; D not certain. V was trimmed by 4 bases and J by 11 bases, leaving 9 bases between them. Germline loops: CDR1 MDHEN, CDR2 SYDVKM. The CDR3 totals 12 residues. CDR3 residues: CASSYERAPLHF. The CDR3 region has the DNA TGTGCCAGCAGTTATGAGCGGGCACCCCTCCACTTT.